This T cell receptor beta chain was sequenced during a study of blood T cell repertoires in COVID-19 (dated by TCRdb to about 2020). Regarding the complete study: Samples covering the acute and convalescent phases of COVID-19 were provided by collaborators in the United States, Italy and Spain. The repertoires were released in a freely available public database intended as a resource for research on the immune response to SARS-CoV-2. Subjects who had been exposed to COVID-19, were actively infected with it, or had recovered from it provided the deeply sampled blood TCRbeta repertoires that made up the dataset. Samples came from the ongoing ImmuneRACE study (first 160 participants) plus 1,254 subjects from 6 global collaborators. The material from the prospective study consisted of cDNA or gDNA derived from T cells, B-cell-depleted T cells, or PBMCs. A de-identified subject ID, COVID-19 status, age in years and sex were almost always included in the sample metadata. Where available, HLA class I and class II types were taken from metadata supplied by the sample provider and were not determined by assay-based typing. What the work shows at the level of the full study, not this receptor alone: The amount of clinical and demographic metadata varied by source and participant and was provided uncurated.

The immunoSEQ Assay, a bias-controlled multiplex PCR, was used to amplify TCRbeta CDR3 regions from genomic DNA. The original pipeline was this. Nucleated cell counts per sample were estimated from amplification of reference gene primers within the assay. Sequence reads were collapsed and filtered to measure the absolute abundance of every unique TCRbeta CDR3 rearrangement. For each sample, productive Simpson clonality was calculated as the square root of Simpson's diversity index across productive rearrangements. TCRdb limited this immuneACCESS table to in-frame rearrangements with V and J called. A share of clones is missing; checked studies link under half to unresolved V genes, and the rest is unexplained. V and J calls and clone size are those listed in that table; D and trimming were worked out from the DNA. This sample holds 300,000 to 400,000 clones; approximately 89% were observed only once. The top ten clonotypes cover less than 3.5% of the sample.

Samples from volunteer blood donors who had recovered from COVID-19 were contributed by a second Seattle source. Collaborating institutions collected whole blood in K2EDTA tubes following their own protocols. Collaborator samples were shipped for TCRbeta analysis as frozen whole blood, isolated PBMCs, or DNA extracted from either sample type. As to this clone: It has no known antigen specificity. No qualities accompany the bases; no much larger clone lies one base away.

According to the germline V gene, CDR1 reads KGHDR and CDR2 reads SFDVKD. The CDR3, cysteine through phenylalanine, is 11 amino acids long. Only the CDR3 portion is preserved as DNA: 33 bases, with reading frame beginning at the first base. The junction carries 6 bases between V and J, which are trimmed by 7 bases and 6 bases respectively. Sequenced input: peripheral blood. The sequence derives from a woman younger than 30 who had recovered from COVID-19. The rearrangement combines TRBV24-1 with TRBJ2-1, with the D gene too uncertain to name. The DNA reads TGTGCCACCAGAAGAGGCAATGAGCAGTTCTTC. Protein translation: CATRRGNEQFF.